This T cell receptor (beta chain) was captured by sequencing in a study of cytomegalovirus exposure and HLA in healthy donors. The study, taken as a whole, reports: The study labeled under 200 TCR beta chains cytomegalovirus-associated.

This CDR3 comprises 15 residues. V shed 3 bases, J shed 6 bases, and the junction held 8 bases outside the gene matches. Germline-derived CDR1 and CDR2 are SGHRS and YFSETQ. Profiling relied on immunoSEQ multiplex PCR, and the TCRdb table lists in-frame clones only, not all of them. The data hold 90,000 or so clones, with about 85% observed a single time. Note on this clone: What it binds is unknown.

The chain is built from TRBV5-1 and TRBJ2-3; 9 bases agree with TRBD1. This sequence was found in a man between 18 and 29 years old in good health and CMV-seropositive. Sequences were obtained from PBMCs. CDR3 loop: CASSSTGTGMDTQYF. The CDR3 nucleotides are TGCGCCAGCAGCTCAACCGGGACAGGGATGGATACGCAGTATTTT.